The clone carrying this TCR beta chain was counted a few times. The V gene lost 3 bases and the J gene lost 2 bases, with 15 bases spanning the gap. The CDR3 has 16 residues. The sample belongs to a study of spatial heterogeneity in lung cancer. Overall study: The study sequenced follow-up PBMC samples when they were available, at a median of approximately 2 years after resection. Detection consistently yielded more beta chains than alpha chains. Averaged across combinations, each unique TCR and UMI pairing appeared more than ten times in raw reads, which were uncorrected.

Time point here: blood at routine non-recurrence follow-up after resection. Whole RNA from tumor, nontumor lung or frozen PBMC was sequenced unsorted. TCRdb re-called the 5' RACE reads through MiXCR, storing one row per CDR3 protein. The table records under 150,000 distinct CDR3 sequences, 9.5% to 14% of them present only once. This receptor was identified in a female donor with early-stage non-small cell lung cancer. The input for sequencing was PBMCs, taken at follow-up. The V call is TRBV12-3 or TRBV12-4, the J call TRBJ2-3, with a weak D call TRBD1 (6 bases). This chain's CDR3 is CASSFSGTPSTDTQYF. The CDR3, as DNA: TGTGCCAGCAGTTTTTCGGGGACACCTTCCACAGATACGCAGTATTTT.